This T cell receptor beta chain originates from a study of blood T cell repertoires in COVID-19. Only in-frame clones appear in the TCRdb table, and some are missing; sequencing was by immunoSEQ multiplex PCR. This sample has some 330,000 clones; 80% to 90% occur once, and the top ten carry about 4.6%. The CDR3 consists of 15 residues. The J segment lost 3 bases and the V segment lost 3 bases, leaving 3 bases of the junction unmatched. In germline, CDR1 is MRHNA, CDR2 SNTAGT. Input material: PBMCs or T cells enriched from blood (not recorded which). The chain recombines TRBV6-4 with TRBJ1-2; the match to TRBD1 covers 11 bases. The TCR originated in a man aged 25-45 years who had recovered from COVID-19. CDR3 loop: CASSETGQGDYGYTF. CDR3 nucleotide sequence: TGTGCCAGCAGTGAGACGGGACAGGGGGACTATGGCTACACCTTC.